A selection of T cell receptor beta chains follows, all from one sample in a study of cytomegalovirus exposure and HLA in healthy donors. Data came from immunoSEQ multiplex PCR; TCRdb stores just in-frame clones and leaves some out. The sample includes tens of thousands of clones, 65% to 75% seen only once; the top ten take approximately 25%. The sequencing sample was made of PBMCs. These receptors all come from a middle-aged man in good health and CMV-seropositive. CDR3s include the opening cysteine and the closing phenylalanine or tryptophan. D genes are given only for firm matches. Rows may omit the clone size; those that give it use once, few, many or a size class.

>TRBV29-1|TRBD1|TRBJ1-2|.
CSVLRGRNYGYTF
TGCAGCGTACTCAGGGGGCGCAACTATGGCTACACCTTC
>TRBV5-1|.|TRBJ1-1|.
CASSLLGDTEAFF
TGCGCCAGCAGCTTGTTAGGGGACACTGAAGCTTTCTTT
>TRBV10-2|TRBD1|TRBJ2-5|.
CASSVGQGAVGETQYF
TGCGCCAGCAGTGTTGGACAGGGGGCGGTGGGAGAGACCCAGTACTTC
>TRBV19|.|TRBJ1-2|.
CASTPGQRDYGYTF
TGTGCCAGTACCCCCGGACAGCGAGACTATGGCTACACCTTC
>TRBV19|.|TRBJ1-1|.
CASSSLQGRGEAFF
TGTGCCAGTAGTTCACTACAGGGTCGGGGTGAAGCTTTCTTT
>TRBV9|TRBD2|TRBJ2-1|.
CASSVAKGTSGGNEQFF
TGTGCCAGCAGCGTAGCTAAGGGGACTAGCGGTGGGAATGAGCAGTTCTTC
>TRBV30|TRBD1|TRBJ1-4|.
CAYKRQGGEKLFF
TGTGCCTACAAACGACAGGGAGGTGAAAAACTGTTTTTT
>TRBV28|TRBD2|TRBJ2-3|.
CASSSYSGGSTDTQYF
TGTGCCAGCAGTTCATATAGCGGGGGCTCCACAGATACGCAGTATTTT
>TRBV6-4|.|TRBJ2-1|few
CASSEDTGSNNEQFF
TGTGCCAGCAGTGAAGATACAGGGAGCAACAATGAGCAGTTCTTC
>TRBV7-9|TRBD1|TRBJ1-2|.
CASNLGQGIYIGYTF
TGTGCCAGCAACCTAGGACAGGGTATATACATTGGCTACACCTTC
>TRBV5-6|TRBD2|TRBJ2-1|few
CASSLGTTSGSRNEQFF
TGTGCCAGCAGCTTGGGGACTACTAGCGGGAGCCGTAATGAGCAGTTCTTC
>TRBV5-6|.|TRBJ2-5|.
CASSPWGTPPTETQYF
TGTGCCAGCAGCCCATGGGGCACCCCGCCTACGGAGACCCAGTACTTC
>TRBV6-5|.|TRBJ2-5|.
CASRRGETQYF
TGTGCCTCTAGGAGGGGAGAGACCCAGTACTTC
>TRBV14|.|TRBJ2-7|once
CASSQDTGSYEQYF
TGTGCCAGCAGCCAAGATACCGGCTCCTACGAGCAGTACTTC
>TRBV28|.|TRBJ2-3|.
CASSCPLNGSYTDTQYF
TGTGCCAGCAGTTGCCCCTTGAACGGGAGCTACACAGATACGCAGTATTTT
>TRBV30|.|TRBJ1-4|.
CAWSVRENEKLFF
TGTGCCTGGAGTGTACGAGAGAATGAAAAACTGTTTTTT
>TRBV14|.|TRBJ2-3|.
CASSPGFDTQYF
TGTGCCAGCAGCCCGGGGTTTGATACGCAGTATTTT
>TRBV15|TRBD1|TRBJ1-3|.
CATSRVQGAENTIYF
TGTGCCACCAGCAGAGTGCAGGGGGCAGAAAACACCATATATTTT